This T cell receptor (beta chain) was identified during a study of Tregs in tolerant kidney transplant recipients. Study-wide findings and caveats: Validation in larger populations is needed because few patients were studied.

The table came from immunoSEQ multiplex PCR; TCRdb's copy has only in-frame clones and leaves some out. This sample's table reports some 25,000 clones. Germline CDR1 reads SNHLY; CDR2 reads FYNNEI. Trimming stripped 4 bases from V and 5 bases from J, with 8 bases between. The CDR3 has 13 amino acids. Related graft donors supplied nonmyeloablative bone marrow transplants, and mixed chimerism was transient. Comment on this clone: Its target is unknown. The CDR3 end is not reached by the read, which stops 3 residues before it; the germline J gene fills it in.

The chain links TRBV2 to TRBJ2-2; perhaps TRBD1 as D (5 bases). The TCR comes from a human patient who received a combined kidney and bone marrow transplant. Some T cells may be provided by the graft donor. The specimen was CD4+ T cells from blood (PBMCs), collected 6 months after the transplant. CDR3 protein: CASSVGATGELFF. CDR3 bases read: TGTGCCAGCAGTGTAGGGGCAACCGGGGAG.